The clone carrying this TCR beta chain was recorded a few times. This record belongs to a study of identical twins. MiXCR was run by TCRdb on the 5' RACE reads, yielding one entry per CDR3 protein. The sample gives 600,000 to 850,000 distinct CDR3 sequences, 15% to 20% of which show up once; roughly 13% is in the top ten. The CDR3 is made up of 13 amino acids. V was trimmed by 8 bases and J by 10 bases, leaving 18 bases between them. Germline loops: CDR1 MNHNS, CDR2 SASEGT. These data were also filed under a second study, of T cells expressing NK-cell markers. That work adds: The CD3+CD56-NKG2C+ fraction was also led by these clonotypes in a few donors.

The origin of this receptor is a woman younger than 35 in good health. Sequencing used PBMCs. The chain employs TRBV6-1 and TRBJ2-1; D ambiguous. CDR3 amino acids: CASSPVGTAEQFF. As DNA, the CDR3 is TGTGCCAGCTCCCCAGTGGGAACGGCCGAGCAGTTCTTC.